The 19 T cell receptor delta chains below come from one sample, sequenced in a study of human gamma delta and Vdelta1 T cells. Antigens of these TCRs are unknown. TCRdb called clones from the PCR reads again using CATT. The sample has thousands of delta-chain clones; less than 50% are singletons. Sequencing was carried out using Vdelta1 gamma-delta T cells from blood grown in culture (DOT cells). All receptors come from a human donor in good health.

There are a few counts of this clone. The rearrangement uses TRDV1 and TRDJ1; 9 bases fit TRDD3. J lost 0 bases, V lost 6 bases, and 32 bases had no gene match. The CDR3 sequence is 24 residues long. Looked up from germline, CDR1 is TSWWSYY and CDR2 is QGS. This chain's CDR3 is CALGANTSFLRPMGDSLYTDKLIF. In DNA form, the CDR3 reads TGTGCTCTTGGAGCAAACACTTCTTTCCTACGCCCCATGGGGGATAGTCTGTACACCGATAAACTCATCTTT.

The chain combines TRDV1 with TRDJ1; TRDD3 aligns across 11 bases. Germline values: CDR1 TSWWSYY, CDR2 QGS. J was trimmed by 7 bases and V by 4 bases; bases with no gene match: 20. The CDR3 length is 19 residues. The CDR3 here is CALGGQLGDTFQRPGKLIF. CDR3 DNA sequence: TGTGCTCTTGGGGGACAGCTGGGGGATACCTTCCAGCGGCCGGGTAAACTCATCTTT.

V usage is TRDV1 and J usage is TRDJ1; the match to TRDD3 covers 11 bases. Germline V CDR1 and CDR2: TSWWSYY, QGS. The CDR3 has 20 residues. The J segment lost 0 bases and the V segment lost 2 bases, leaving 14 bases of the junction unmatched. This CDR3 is CALGELKLLWGILYTDKLIF. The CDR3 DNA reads TGTGCTCTTGGGGAATTAAAGTTGCTCTGGGGGATACTGTACACCGATAAACTCATCTTT.

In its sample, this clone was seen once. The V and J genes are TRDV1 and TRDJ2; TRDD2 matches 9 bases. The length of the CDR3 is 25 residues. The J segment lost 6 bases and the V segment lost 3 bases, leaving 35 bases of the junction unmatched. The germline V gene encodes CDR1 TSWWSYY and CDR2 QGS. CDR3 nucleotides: TGTGCTCTTGGGGACGGCCTTCCTACACTAGTGGGGATTGGGTATCATTCGACGATATCAGCACAACTCTTCTTT. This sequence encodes CALGDGLPTLVGIGYHSTISAQLFF.

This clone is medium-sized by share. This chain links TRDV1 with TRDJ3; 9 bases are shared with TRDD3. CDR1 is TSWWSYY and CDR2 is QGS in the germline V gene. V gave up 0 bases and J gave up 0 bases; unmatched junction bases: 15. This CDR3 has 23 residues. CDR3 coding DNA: TGTGCTCTTGGGGAACTATGGCCGACCTGGGGGATTTTCGGCTCCTGGGACACCCGACAGATGTTTTTC. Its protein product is CALGELWPTWGIFGSWDTRQMFF.

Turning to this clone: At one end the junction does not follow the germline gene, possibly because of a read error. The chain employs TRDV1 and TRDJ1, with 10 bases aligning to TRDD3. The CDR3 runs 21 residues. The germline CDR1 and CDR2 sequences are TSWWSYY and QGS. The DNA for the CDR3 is TGTGCTATTGGGGAACTTACGGAAAGATGGGGGATACTCCAGTACACCGATAAACTCATCTTT. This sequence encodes CAIGELTERWGILQYTDKLIF.

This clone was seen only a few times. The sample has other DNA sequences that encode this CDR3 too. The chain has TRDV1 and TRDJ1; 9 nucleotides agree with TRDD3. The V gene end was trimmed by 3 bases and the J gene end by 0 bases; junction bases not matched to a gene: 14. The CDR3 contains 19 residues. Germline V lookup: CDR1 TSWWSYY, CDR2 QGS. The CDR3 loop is CALGDNLRRGIPYTDKLIF. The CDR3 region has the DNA TGTGCTCTTGGGGACAACCTACGCCGGGGGATACCGTACACCGATAAACTCATCTTT.

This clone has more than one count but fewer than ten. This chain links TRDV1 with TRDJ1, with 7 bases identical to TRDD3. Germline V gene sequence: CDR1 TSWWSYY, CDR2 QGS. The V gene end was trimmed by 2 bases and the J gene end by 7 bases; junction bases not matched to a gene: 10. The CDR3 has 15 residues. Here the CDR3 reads CALGENPYWGPKLIF. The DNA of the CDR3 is TGTGCTCTTGGGGAAAACCCCTACTGGGGACCTAAACTCATCTTT.

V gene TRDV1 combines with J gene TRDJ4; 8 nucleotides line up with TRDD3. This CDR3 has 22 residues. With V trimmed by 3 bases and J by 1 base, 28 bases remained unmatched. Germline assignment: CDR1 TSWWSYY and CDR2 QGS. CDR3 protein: CALGDLDPATGGQLKAYRPLIF. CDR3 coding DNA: TGTGCTCTTGGGGATCTAGACCCCGCTACTGGGGGCCAACTCAAAGCATACAGACCCCTGATCTTT.

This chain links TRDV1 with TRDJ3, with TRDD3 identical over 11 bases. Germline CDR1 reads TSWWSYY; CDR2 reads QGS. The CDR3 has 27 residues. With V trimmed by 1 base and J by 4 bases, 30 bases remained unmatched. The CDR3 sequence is CALGERSLVGQVLGDRQLRWDTRQMFF. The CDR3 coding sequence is TGTGCTCTTGGGGAACGGAGCCTTGTGGGCCAAGTACTGGGGGATAGACAGCTCCGGTGGGACACCCGACAGATGTTTTTC.

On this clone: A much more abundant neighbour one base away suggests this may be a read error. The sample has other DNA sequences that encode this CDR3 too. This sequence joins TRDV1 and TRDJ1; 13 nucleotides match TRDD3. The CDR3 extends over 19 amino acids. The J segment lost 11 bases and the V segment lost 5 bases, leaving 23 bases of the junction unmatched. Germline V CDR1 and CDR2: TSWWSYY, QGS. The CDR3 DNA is TGTGCTCTTGGGCTTACAGGGCTTACTGGGGGATACGGTACGGTAAAGCTCATCTTT. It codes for CALGLTGLTGGYGTVKLIF.

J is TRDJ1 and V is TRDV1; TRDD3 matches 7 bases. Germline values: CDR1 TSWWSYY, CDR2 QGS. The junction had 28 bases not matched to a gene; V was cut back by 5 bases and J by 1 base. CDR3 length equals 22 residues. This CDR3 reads CALGTRSMSSIWGPSATDKLIF. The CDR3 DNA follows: TGTGCTCTTGGGACCAGGTCTATGTCCTCTATCTGGGGGCCCTCTGCCACCGATAAACTCATCTTT.

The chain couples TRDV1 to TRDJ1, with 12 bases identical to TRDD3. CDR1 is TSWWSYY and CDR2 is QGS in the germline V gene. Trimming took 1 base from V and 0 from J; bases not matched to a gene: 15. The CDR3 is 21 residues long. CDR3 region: CALGEHGRLWGIRPYTDKLIF. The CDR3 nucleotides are TGTGCTCTTGGGGAACATGGCCGGCTCTGGGGGATACGCCCGTACACCGATAAACTCATCTTT.

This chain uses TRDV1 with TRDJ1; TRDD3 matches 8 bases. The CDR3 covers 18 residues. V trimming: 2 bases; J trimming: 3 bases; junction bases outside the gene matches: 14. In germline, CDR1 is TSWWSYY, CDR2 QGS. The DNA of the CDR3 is TGTGCTCTTGGGGAAGCTCCCCCCGTACTGGGGGCCTCCGATAAACTCATCTTT. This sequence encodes CALGEAPPVLGASDKLIF.

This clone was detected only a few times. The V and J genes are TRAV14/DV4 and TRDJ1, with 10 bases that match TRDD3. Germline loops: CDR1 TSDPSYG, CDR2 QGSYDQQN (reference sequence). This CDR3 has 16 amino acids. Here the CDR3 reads CALIGGYLWNTDKLIF. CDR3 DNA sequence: TGTGCTCTGATTGGGGGATACTTGTGGAACACCGATAAACTCATCTTT.

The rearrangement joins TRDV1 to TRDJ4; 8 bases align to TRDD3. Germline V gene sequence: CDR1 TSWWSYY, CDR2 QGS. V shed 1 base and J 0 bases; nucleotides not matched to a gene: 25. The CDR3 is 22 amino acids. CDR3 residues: CALGERGSATPVLGGTARPLIF. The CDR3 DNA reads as TGTGCTCTTGGGGAACGAGGAAGCGCTACTCCCGTACTGGGGGGCACGGCCAGACCCCTGATCTTT.

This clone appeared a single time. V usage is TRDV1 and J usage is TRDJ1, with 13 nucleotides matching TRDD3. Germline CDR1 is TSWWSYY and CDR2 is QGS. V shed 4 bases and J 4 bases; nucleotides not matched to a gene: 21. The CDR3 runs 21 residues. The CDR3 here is CALGGLPTSDWGIRENDKLIF. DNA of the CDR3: TGTGCTCTTGGGGGGCTTCCTACGTCTGACTGGGGGATACGCGAGAACGATAAACTCATCTTT.

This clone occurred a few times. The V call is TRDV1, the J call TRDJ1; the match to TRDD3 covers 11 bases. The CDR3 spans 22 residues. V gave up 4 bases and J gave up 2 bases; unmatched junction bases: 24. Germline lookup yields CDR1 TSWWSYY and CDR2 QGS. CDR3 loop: CALGALSSPKGLGDIETDKLIF. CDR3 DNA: TGTGCTCTTGGGGCTTTAAGTAGCCCGAAGGGACTGGGGGATATTGAGACCGATAAACTCATCTTT.

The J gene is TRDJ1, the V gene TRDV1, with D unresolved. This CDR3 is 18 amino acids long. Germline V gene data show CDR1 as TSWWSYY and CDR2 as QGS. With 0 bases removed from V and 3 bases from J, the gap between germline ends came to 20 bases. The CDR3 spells CALGELASRGVEADKLIF. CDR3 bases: TGTGCTCTTGGGGAACTTGCGTCCAGGGGCGTAGAAGCCGATAAACTCATCTTT.